The 12 T cell receptor beta chains reported below all come from one sample, sequenced in a study of vaccination and CD4 T cells after COVID-19. Sequenced with the Oncomine TCR Beta short-read assay was DNA taken from cultured CD4+ T cells. One entry per CDR3 protein, called by TCRdb with MiXCR from the PCR reads. This sample has about 5,200 distinct CDR3 sequences; about 30% occur once, and the top ten carry roughly 20%. No antigen is known for these receptors. The treatment here: approximately nine-day PBMC culture with coronavirus spike peptide pools or control peptides (ViraFEST assay). Material: CD4+ T cells from blood, cultured in vitro, obtained after SARS-CoV-2 vaccination. All receptors come from a human donor who had recovered from COVID-19.

This chain links TRBV20-1 with TRBJ2-1, with 10 bases aligning to TRBD2. The CDR3 length is 15 residues. CDR1 and CDR2 (germline): DFQATT, SNEGSKA (reference sequence). V trimming: 1 base; J trimming: 7 bases; junction bases outside the gene matches: 7. CDR3 region: CSARVLAGDWNEQFF. The CDR3 bases are TGCAGTGCTAGAGTGCTAGCGGGAGACTGGAATGAGCAGTTCTTC.

This clonotype turned up a few times. The rearrangement joins TRBV19 to TRBJ2-5; either TRBD1 or TRBD2 may fit D (5 bases each). The CDR3 length is 14 residues. Germline V gene lookup returns CDR1 LNHDA and CDR2 SQIVND (reference sequence). Trimming took 4 bases from V and 2 from J, leaving 11 bases between them. CDR3 region: CASSSAGSQETQYF. For the CDR3, the DNA is TGTGCCAGTAGTAGCGCAGGGAGTCAAGAGACCCAGTACTTC.

This chain links TRBV6-1 with TRBJ1-1; 11 bases are shared with TRBD1. The V gene end was trimmed by 7 bases and the J gene end by 1 base; junction bases not matched to a gene: 14. This CDR3 region has 18 residues. Germline CDR1 is MNHNS and CDR2 is SASEGT. The CDR3 DNA is TGTGCCAGCACCGCGTCCAGGACAGGGGGCGCGCGGAACACTGAAGCTTTCTTT. This gives the protein CASTASRTGGARNTEAFF.

This clonotype is classed as medium-sized. The gene calls are TRBV20-1 and TRBJ2-5; 9 bases line up with TRBD2. Germline V gene data show CDR1 as DFQATT and CDR2 as SNEGSKA (reference sequence). The V segment lost 1 base and the J segment 5 bases; nucleotides outside the gene matches: 5. CDR3 length equals 14 residues. For the CDR3, the DNA is TGCAGTGCTAGAGTGTCTAGCGGGATGGAGACCCAGTACTTC. Its translation: CSARVSSGMETQYF.

The chain uses TRBV5-4 and TRBJ2-3; TRBD1 matches at 10 bases. Germline trimming cut 4 bases from V and 2 bases from J; bases unmatched to any gene: 7. Germline V CDR1 and CDR2: SGHNT, YYREEE (reference sequence). This CDR3 region has 16 residues. The CDR3 nucleotides are TGTGCCAGCAGCGCCCGACAGGGGGCGACCACAGATACGCAGTATTTT. It encodes CASSARQGATTDTQYF.

V and J are TRBV29-1 and TRBJ1-6; 10 bases are a match to TRBD1. Germline V gene sequence: CDR1 SQVTM, CDR2 ANQGSEA. The CDR3 has 13 amino acids. Trimming cost V 6 bases and J 7 bases; bases outside gene matches: 3. As DNA, the CDR3 is TGCAGCGTCGCGGGACAGGGGAATTCACCCCTCCACTTT. It specifies CSVAGQGNSPLHF.

This clonotype is deemed medium-sized. V gene TRBV7-9 combines with J gene TRBJ2-7; 10 nucleotides match TRBD1. The CDR3 consists of 15 residues. J gave up 0 bases and V 2 bases, and 1 base lay outside the gene matches. Germline CDR1 reads SEHNR; CDR2 reads FQNEAQ (reference sequence). This CDR3 reads CASSLWTGGSYEQYF. CDR3 nucleotides: TGTGCCAGCAGCTTATGGACAGGGGGCTCCTACGAGCAGTACTTC.

There are a few counts of this clonotype. The chain has TRBV28 and TRBJ1-5; no clear D gene. Germline CDR1 and CDR2: MDHEN and SYDVKM. This CDR3 comprises 14 residues. V dropped 6 bases and J dropped 3 bases, with 12 bases sitting between them. This chain's CDR3 is CASRESGNNQPQHF. CDR3 nucleotides: TGTGCCAGCAGGGAGAGCGGTAACAATCAGCCCCAGCATTTT.

The chain joins TRBV7-9 to TRBJ1-2, with D unclear. The CDR3 totals 12 residues. With 1 base removed from V and 8 bases from J, the gap between germline ends came to 8 bases. Germline lookup yields CDR1 SEHNR and CDR2 FQNEAQ (reference sequence). Here the CDR3 DNA reads TGTGCCAGCAGCTTAGACCGCACAGGCTACACCTTC. Translation gives CASSLDRTGYTF.

The sample holds a few counts of this clonotype. The chain recombines TRBV6-8 with TRBJ1-6; D is unresolved. The CDR3 has 16 residues. From germline, CDR1 is MNHGY and CDR2 SAAAGT. V gave up 6 bases and J gave up 0 bases, with 12 bases separating them. The CDR3: CASRPPCVSYNSPLHF. The CDR3 nucleotides are TGTGCCAGCAGACCCCCGTGTGTCTCCTATAATTCACCCCTCCACTTT.

By share of the sample, this clonotype is medium-sized. This sequence joins TRBV20-1 and TRBJ1-5, with D possibly matching TRBD1 (5 bases). CDR1 is DFQATT, CDR2 SNEGSKA, per germline (reference sequence). There are 13 residues in the CDR3. V dropped 3 bases and J dropped 6 bases, with 12 bases sitting between them. CDR3 bases: TGCAGTGCTAGGGAAGACAGATTTCAGCCCCAGCATTTT. It encodes CSAREDRFQPQHF.

The genes are TRBV5-1 and TRBJ2-2; TRBD2 might be the D (7 bases). The CDR3 has 15 residues. V was trimmed by 4 bases and J by 2 bases, leaving 12 bases between them. CDR1 SGHRS and CDR2 YFSETQ come from the germline V gene. CDR3 nucleotide sequence: TGCGCCAGCAGCAATCGGGGGGCTAACACCGGGGAGCTGTTTTTT. It is translated as CASSNRGANTGELFF.